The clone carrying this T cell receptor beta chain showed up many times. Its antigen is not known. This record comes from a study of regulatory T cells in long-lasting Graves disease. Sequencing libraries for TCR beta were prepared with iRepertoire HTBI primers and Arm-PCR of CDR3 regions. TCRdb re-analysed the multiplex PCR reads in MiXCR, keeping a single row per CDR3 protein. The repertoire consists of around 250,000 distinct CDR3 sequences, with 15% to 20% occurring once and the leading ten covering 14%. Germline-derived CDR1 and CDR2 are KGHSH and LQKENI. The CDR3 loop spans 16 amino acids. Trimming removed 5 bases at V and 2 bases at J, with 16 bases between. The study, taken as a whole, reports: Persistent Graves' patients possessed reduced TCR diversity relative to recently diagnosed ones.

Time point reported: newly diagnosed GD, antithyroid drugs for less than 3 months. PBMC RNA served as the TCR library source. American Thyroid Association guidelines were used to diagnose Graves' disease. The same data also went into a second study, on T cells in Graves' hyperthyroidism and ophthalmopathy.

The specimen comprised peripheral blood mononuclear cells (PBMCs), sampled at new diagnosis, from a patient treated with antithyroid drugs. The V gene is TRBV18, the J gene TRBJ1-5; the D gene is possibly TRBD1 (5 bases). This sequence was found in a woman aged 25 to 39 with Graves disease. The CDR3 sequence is CASSTTGLSGNQPQHF. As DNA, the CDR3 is TGTGCCAGCTCAACAACGGGACTTTCGGGCAATCAGCCCCAGCATTTT.